A single sample gave rise to the 7 T cell receptor beta chains below, sequenced in a study of blood T cell repertoires in COVID-19. Generated by immunoSEQ multiplex PCR, the TCRdb table keeps only in-frame clones and is missing some. The table lists 150,000 or so clones, approximately 84% of them singletons. Specimen: peripheral blood. Every receptor here comes from a man aged 35-49 years who had recovered from COVID-19.

V usage is TRBV13 and J usage is TRBJ2-5; 8 nucleotides align to TRBD1. The CDR3 is made up of 14 amino acids. CDR1 and CDR2 (germline): PRHDT, FYEKMQ (reference sequence). V shed 6 bases, J shed 6 bases, and the junction held 9 bases outside the gene matches. The CDR3 nucleotides are TGTGCCAGCAGTCGGACAGGGTCGGGGAAGACCCAGTACTTC. Its protein is CASSRTGSGKTQYF.

The chain employs TRBV5-8 and TRBJ2-2; weak D call: TRBD1 (6 bases). The CDR3 has 15 amino acids. Trimming cost V 7 bases and J 3 bases, with 16 bases left between them. Germline-derived CDR1 and CDR2 are SGHTS and YDEGEE. The CDR3 DNA follows: TGTGCCAGCCATTCTCCGGGACACCACACCGGGGAGCTGTTTTTT. Protein: CASHSPGHHTGELFF.

The chain has TRBV7-8 and TRBJ2-3; 7 nucleotides match TRBD2. Germline-derived CDR1 and CDR2 are SGHVS and FQNEAQ. With 5 bases clipped from V and 0 bases from J, the junction kept 8 bases outside the gene matches. The CDR3 consists of 16 residues. The CDR3 sequence is CASSRSSGPSTDTQYF. The DNA for the CDR3 is TGTGCCAGCAGCAGATCTAGCGGCCCGAGCACAGATACGCAGTATTTT. The full variable domain, in which reference TRBV7-8 and TRBJ2-3 provide the parts outside the CDR3, is GAGVSQSPRYKVAKRGQDVALRCDPISGHVSLFWYQQALGQGPEFLTYFQNEAQLDKSGLPSDRFFAERPEGSVSTLKIQRTQQEDSAVYLCASSRSSGPSTDTQYFGPGTRLTVL.

The chain recombines TRBV19 with TRBJ2-2; TRBD2 aligns across 9 bases. The CDR3 is made up of 16 amino acids. J gave up 3 bases and V 4 bases, and 6 bases lay outside the gene matches. The germline gives CDR1 LNHDA, CDR2 SQIVND (reference sequence). CDR3: CASSTRRGGDTGELFF. The CDR3 region has the DNA TGTGCCAGTAGTACCCGGCGGGGGGGTGACACCGGGGAGCTGTTTTTT.

The count of this clone is one. CDR3 residues: CASSHGSGGINEAFF. CDR3 coding DNA: TGCGCCAGCAGCCACGGATCAGGGGGCATTAACGAAGCTTTCTTT. The chain recombines TRBV4-3 with TRBJ1-1; 8 positions match TRBD1. CDR1 and CDR2 (germline): LGHNA, YSLEER. The CDR3 sequence is 15 residues long. Trimming at V came to 3 bases and at J to 8 bases, leaving 11 bases not matched to a gene.

This clone was detected many times. The V gene is TRBV15, the J gene TRBJ2-2, with TRBD2 matching over 9 bases. The germline CDR1 and CDR2 sequences are LNHNV and YYDKDF (reference sequence). This CDR3 is 17 amino acids long. The J segment lost 4 bases and the V segment lost 0 bases, leaving 6 bases of the junction unmatched. The CDR3 loop reads CATSRDRRGGVTGELFF. CDR3 in DNA: TGTGCCACCAGCAGAGATCGGCGGGGGGGCGTCACCGGGGAGCTGTTTTTT.

This sequence joins TRBV6-1 and TRBJ2-3; TRBD1 might be the D (5 bases). V lost 3 bases and J 5 bases, leaving 18 bases between the germline ends. The length of the CDR3 is 16 residues. Per the germline V gene, CDR1 is MNHNS and CDR2 is SASEGT. In nucleotides, the CDR3 is TGTGCCAGCAGTGATACTTCAGTGGGGCTCGAAGATACGCAGTATTTT. Protein sequence: CASSDTSVGLEDTQYF.